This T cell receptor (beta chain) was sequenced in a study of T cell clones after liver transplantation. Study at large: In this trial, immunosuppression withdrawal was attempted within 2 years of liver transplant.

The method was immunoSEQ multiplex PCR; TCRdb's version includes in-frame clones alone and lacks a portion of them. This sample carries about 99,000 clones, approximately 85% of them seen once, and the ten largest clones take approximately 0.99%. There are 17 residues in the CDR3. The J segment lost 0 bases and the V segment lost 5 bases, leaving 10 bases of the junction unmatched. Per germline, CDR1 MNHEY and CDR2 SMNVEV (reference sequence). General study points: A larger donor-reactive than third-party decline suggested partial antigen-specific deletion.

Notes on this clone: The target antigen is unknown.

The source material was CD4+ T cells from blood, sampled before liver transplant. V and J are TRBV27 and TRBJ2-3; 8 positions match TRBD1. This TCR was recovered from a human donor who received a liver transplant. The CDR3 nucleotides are TGTGCCAGCAGTCTAGATGGACAGGGACGGAGCACAGATACGCAGTATTTT. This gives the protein CASSLDGQGRSTDTQYF.